These T cell receptor beta chains were read from a single sample in a study of PD-1 blockade in mismatch repair-deficient tumors. Libraries were prepared by immunoSEQ multiplex PCR; TCRdb keeps only in-frame clonotypes and omits some of them. The table shows around 100,000 clones, with 82% occurring only once. The material was peripheral blood, obtained approximately 35 weeks after starting pembrolizumab. The receptors derive from an adult with mismatch repair-deficient cancer. Each CDR3 is given with its conserved first and last residue. D genes are given only for firm matches. Only some rows state a clone size, as once, few, many or a class for expanded clones.

v_gene	abundance	d_gene	j_gene	CDR3nt	CDR3aa
TRBV6-5	-	-	TRBJ1-3	TGTGCCAGCAGTTACTTTCGACCCAGCTCTGGAAACACCATATATTTT	CASSYFRPSSGNTIYF
TRBV7-2	-	-	TRBJ2-3	TGTGCCAGCAGCTTAGATTTGGGGGCAGATACGCAGTATTTT	CASSLDLGADTQYF
TRBV18	-	-	TRBJ2-7	TGTGCCAGCTCCCCCTTAAGCTCCTACGAGCAGTACTTC	CASSPLSSYEQYF
TRBV18	once	-	TRBJ2-2	TGTGCCAGCTCAGGCGGGAACGCGAACACCGGGGAGCTGTTTTTT	CASSGGNANTGELFF
TRBV7-9	few	-	TRBJ2-2	TGTGCCAGCAGCCGATACAGGGTTAGCACCGGGGAGCTGTTTTTT	CASSRYRVSTGELFF
TRBV18	-	-	TRBJ1-5	TGTGCCAGCTCACCACTGGGATTTGATCAGCCCCAGCATTTT	CASSPLGFDQPQHF
TRBV7-2	-	TRBD1	TRBJ1-2	TGTGCCAGCAGCTCGGCCGGGACAGGAGTTAACTATGGCTACACCTTC	CASSSAGTGVNYGYTF
TRBV29-1	-	TRBD1	TRBJ2-7	TGCAGCGTTGAAGACCCGGGACAGGGAGTTGGCGAGCAGTACTTC	CSVEDPGQGVGEQYF
TRBV29-1	once	-	TRBJ2-5	TGCAGCGTTGCCGAGTCCCAAGAGACCCAGTACTTC	CSVAESQETQYF
TRBV7-6	-	-	TRBJ2-5	TGTGCCAGCAGCTTAGATCTCTCCGGGGAGACCCAGTACTTC	CASSLDLSGETQYF
TRBV11-2	-	-	TRBJ2-7	TGTGCCAGCAGCTTAAGCCCGTCGACGGGCGAGCAGTACTTC	CASSLSPSTGEQYF
TRBV11-2	-	-	TRBJ2-7	TGTGCCAGCAGCTCCCGGTCCAACTCCTACGAGCAGTACTTC	CASSSRSNSYEQYF
TRBV5-1	-	TRBD1	TRBJ2-7	TGCGCCAGCGGCGGACAGGCGAGCTCCTACGAGCAGTACTTC	CASGGQASSYEQYF
TRBV29-1	once	-	TRBJ2-6	TGCAGCGTTGAAGGCTCTGGGGCCAACGTCCTGACTTTC	CSVEGSGANVLTF
TRBV12-5	-	-	TRBJ1-1	TGTGCTAGTGGTTTAGGCAGAAGGGACACTGAAGCTTTCTTT	CASGLGRRDTEAFF
TRBV6-1	-	-	TRBJ2-1	TGTGCCAGCAGTTCCTTGGGGGCATACAATGAGCAGTTCTTC	CASSSLGAYNEQFF
TRBV27	-	-	TRBJ2-7	TGTGCCAGCAGTTTAAAAAATGCGGGGGCTCGGGGTTCCAGCGAGCAGTACTTC	CASSLKNAGARGSSEQYF
TRBV7-3	-	TRBD2	TRBJ2-1	TGTGCCAGCAGCAGTTTAGCGGGAGGGCCCAATGAGCAGTTCTTC	CASSSLAGGPNEQFF
TRBV12-5	many	-	TRBJ2-1	TGTGCTAGTGGTTTGGGCGACAGGCAGGGGGAGCAGTTCTTC	CASGLGDRQGEQFF
TRBV7-8	-	-	TRBJ1-4	TGTGCCAGCAGCTTATGGGGGGGGCCAGGAGAAAAACTGTTTTTT	CASSLWGGPGEKLFF
TRBV5-1	-	-	TRBJ2-1	TGCGCCAGCACCAGCGAAGGGTCGGGGTACAATGAGCAGTTCTTC	CASTSEGSGYNEQFF
TRBV11-2	-	-	TRBJ2-2	TGTGCCAGCAGCTTAGCGGCCGCCATAGGGACCGGGGAGCTGTTTTTT	CASSLAAAIGTGELFF
TRBV5-4	-	TRBD2	TRBJ2-5	TGTGCCAGCAGCCCGACTAGCGGGAATTCAGAGACCCAGTACTTC	CASSPTSGNSETQYF
TRBV5-4	-	-	TRBJ2-7	TGTGCCAGCAGCCAAGAGGGTTTGGGCTACGAGCAGTACTTC	CASSQEGLGYEQYF
TRBV11-2	-	-	TRBJ2-7	TGTGCCAGCAGCTTAAGCAGGACCATACTCTACGAGCAGTACTTC	CASSLSRTILYEQYF
TRBV9	-	TRBD2	TRBJ2-1	TGTGCCAGCAGCGCTAGCGGCGGGGCGCAGGGGCAGTTCTTC	CASSASGGAQGQFF
TRBV14	-	TRBD1	TRBJ2-7	TGTGCCAGCAGCTCCGGACAGGGGGCGTACGAGCAGTACTTC	CASSSGQGAYEQYF
TRBV27	-	TRBD1	TRBJ1-2	TGTGCCAGCAGATTGTCGGACAGGGCTAACTATGGCTACACCTTC	CASRLSDRANYGYTF
TRBV21-1	-	-	TRBJ2-5	TGTGCCAGCAGCAAAGGGCGCACCCTCCAAGAGACCCAGTACTTC	CASSKGRTLQETQYF
TRBV9	-	TRBD2	TRBJ2-3	TGTGCCAGCAGCGTACTCGGGGAGGGTAGCACAGATACGCAGTATTTT	CASSVLGEGSTDTQYF
TRBV6-1	-	-	TRBJ1-5	TGTGCCAGCAGTGAAGGGGGACTACCTTTCCCTCAGCCCCAGCATTTT	CASSEGGLPFPQPQHF